These 5 T cell receptor beta chains came from one sample sequenced in a study of diagnostic markers for celiac disease. TCRdb reprocessed the reads and stores each CDR3 protein as one record, lacking DNA. In all, the sample yields more than 1,200 distinct CDR3 sequences. The sequencing sample was made of either unsorted cells or a sorted T cell fraction (not recorded which). The origin of the receptors is a human donor.

This clonotype shows up as medium-sized by frequency. The chain combines TRBV4-2 with TRBJ2-1. Germline CDR1 is LGHNA and CDR2 is YNFKEQ. The CDR3 is 14 amino acids. The chain's CDR3 is CASSQGFSEYEQFF.

The chain combines TRBV7-2 with TRBJ2-7; the TCRdb D gene call, TRBD1, has no DNA to confirm it. Germline V CDR1 and CDR2: SGHTA, FQGNSA. The CDR3 sequence is 14 residues long. CDR3 sequence: CASSAGHSSYEQYF.

Judged by frequency, this clonotype is medium-sized (0.01 to 0.1%). This chain links TRBV15 with TRBJ2-1; TCRdb's D gene call, TRBD2, goes unchecked for lack of DNA. The CDR3 length is 17 residues. The germline gives CDR1 LNHNV, CDR2 YYDKDF (reference sequence). CDR3 residues: CATRGVAGLRVYNEQFF.

In terms of frequency, this clonotype is medium-sized. This chain links TRBV4-1 with TRBJ2-2. CDR1 is MGHRA, CDR2 YSYEKL, per germline. The CDR3 runs 14 residues. The CDR3 region is CASSQAPVTGELFF.

This chain uses TRBV30 with TRBJ2-1. This CDR3 comprises 15 residues. Germline lookup yields CDR1 GTSNPN and CDR2 SVGIG (reference sequence). The CDR3 sequence: CAWSVIGSSYNEQFF.